The 32 T cell receptor beta chains below all came from one sample that was sequenced in a study of human T cells and chemical hapten exposure (dated by TCRdb to the early 2020s). The time point label, as the study defines it: patch test 3, about 24 weeks after DPC sensitization. The intended sense of this specimen's treatment or condition label: therapeutic diphenylcyclopropenone sensitization with weekly scalp DPC. The library came from RACE. TCRdb names NextSeq 500 as the instrument used. TCRdb reprocessed the public reads (quality trimming at Q25 with fastp, clone calling with MiXCR) and kept in-frame beta chains. Rows merge per CDR3 protein into single entries with the most common DNA and genes. The sample table lists about 82,000 distinct CDR3 sequences, 10% to 15% of them with a count of one. The ten most abundant clones make up approximately 6% of the sample. The source was whole blood, collected in connection with sensitization to the hapten diphenylcyclopropenone (DPC). These receptors were collected from a woman in her forties or fifties with alopecia areata. Some clones in this sample may be carry-over from other donors' samples.

The CDR3 reads CASSVTSTSGAYNEQFF. CDR3 DNA sequence: TGCGCCAGCAGCGTGACCTCCACTAGCGGGGCCTACAATGAGCAGTTCTTC. The gene calls are TRBV5-1 and TRBJ2-1, with 10 bases fitting TRBD2. The germline V gene has CDR1 SGHRS and CDR2 YFSETQ. V was clipped by 4 bases and J by 2 bases; unmatched bases: 9. The CDR3 loop spans 17 amino acids.

V is TRBV18 and J is TRBJ2-5; D may be TRBD1 or TRBD2 (5 bases each). Trimming left V 6 bases short and J 5 bases short, with 19 bases between. The CDR3 is 15 amino acids. CDR1 and CDR2 (germline): KGHSH, LQKENI. The CDR3 DNA follows: TGTGCCAGCTCTTCCGTGGAGACGGGACGGGAGACCCAGTACTTC. This gives the protein CASSSVETGRETQYF.

In its sample, this clonotype was seen a few times. The rearrangement joins TRBV29-1 to TRBJ2-7; D call uncertain. Trimming cost V 1 base and J 2 bases, with 6 bases left between them. From germline, CDR1 is SQVTM and CDR2 ANQGSEA. CDR3 length: 12 residues. DNA for the CDR3: TGCAGCGTTGAAGGGGGAACCTACGAGCAGTACTTC. Its protein is CSVEGGTYEQYF.

The chain joins TRBV18 to TRBJ1-6; D not certain. The V end lost 1 base, the J end lost 6 bases, and 13 bases lay between the germline ends. The CDR3 is 16 amino acids. Per the germline V gene, CDR1 is KGHSH and CDR2 is LQKENI. The CDR3 DNA follows: TGTGCCAGCTCACCACAGGGAGGAATAAGTAATTCACCCCTCCACTTT. It is translated as CASSPQGGISNSPLHF.

In this sample, this clonotype turned up a few times. The rearrangement joins TRBV9 to TRBJ1-3; weak D call: TRBD1 (5 bases). Germline CDR1 SGDLS, CDR2 YYNGEE. This CDR3 is 15 amino acids long. Deletions cut 4 bases from V and 0 bases from J, with 11 bases between. The CDR3 here is CASSSRGDSGNTIYF. Written as DNA, the CDR3 is TGTGCCAGCAGCTCCCGGGGGGACTCTGGAAACACCATATATTTT.

This clonotype appeared many times. CDR3 region: CASSIATYNEQFF. The DNA of the CDR3 is TGTGCCAGTAGTATAGCAACGTACAATGAGCAGTTCTTC. This chain joins TRBV19 and TRBJ2-1; D gene uncertain. Germline V gene data show CDR1 as LNHDA and CDR2 as SQIVND (reference sequence). This CDR3 region has 13 residues. The ends were cut back, 1 base at V and 4 bases at J, with 5 bases in the middle.

The genes are TRBV20-1 and TRBJ2-1; 8 positions match TRBD2. CDR1 and CDR2 (germline): DFQATT, SNEGSKA (reference sequence). V lost 6 bases and J lost 16; bases outside the gene matches: 14. This CDR3 is built from 12 residues. CDR3 nucleotides: TGCAGTGCCTTGGCGGGCGGGAGGATCGAATTCTTC. It translates to CSALAGGRIEFF.

There are a few counts of this clonotype. The V gene is TRBV20-1, the J gene TRBJ2-7; D possibly uses TRBD1 or TRBD2 (6 bases each). The CDR3 length is 13 residues. Germline V gene data show CDR1 as DFQATT and CDR2 as SNEGSKA (reference sequence). The V end was cut by 5 bases, the J end by 2 bases, with 13 bases between. The CDR3 region is CSAGGGSTYEQYF. The CDR3 DNA reads as TGCAGTGCTGGAGGGGGTAGCACCTACGAGCAGTACTTC.

This clonotype was recorded at least ten times. V is TRBV29-1 and J is TRBJ2-5; D call uncertain. The V and J ends lost 7 bases and 5 bases respectively, with 14 bases between them. CDR1 and CDR2 from the germline V gene are SQVTM and ANQGSEA. This CDR3 spans 12 amino acids. The CDR3 spells CSGGVAQETQYF. CDR3 DNA sequence: TGCAGCGGTGGGGTTGCCCAGGAGACCCAGTACTTC.

The chain recombines TRBV12-3 or TRBV12-4 with TRBJ2-5; 9 bases match TRBD2. The CDR3 is 14 residues long. V shed 5 bases, J shed 4 bases, and the junction held 5 bases outside the gene matches. CDR3 nucleotide sequence: TGTGCCAGCAGTCCCAGCGGGAGGATAGAGACCCAGTACTTC. This codes for CASSPSGRIETQYF.

There are many counts of this clonotype. V is TRBV9 and J is TRBJ2-1, with D uncertain. V lost 0 bases, J lost 1 base, and 5 bases lay in between. This CDR3 has 14 amino acids. CDR1 is SGDLS and CDR2 is YYNGEE in the germline V gene. As DNA, the CDR3 is TGTGCCAGCAGCGTAGATGGGTCCTACAATGAGCAGTTCTTC. It yields the protein CASSVDGSYNEQFF.

This clonotype was recorded at least ten times. J is TRBJ1-5 and V is TRBV6-6; D is undetermined. Trimming left V 6 bases short and J 4 bases short, with 7 bases between. The CDR3 length is 12 residues. Germline loops: CDR1 MNHNY, CDR2 SVGAGI (reference sequence). The CDR3 DNA is TGTGCCAGCAGCCTCGATAATCAGCCCCAGCATTTT. This encodes CASSLDNQPQHF.

The chain links TRBV20-1 to TRBJ2-1; the D gene could be TRBD1 or TRBD2 (5 bases each). V shed 7 bases and J shed 8 bases, with 12 bases lying between them. The length of the CDR3 is 11 residues. Germline V gives CDR1 DFQATT, CDR2 SNEGSKA (reference sequence). The CDR3 reads CSVILGDEQFF. DNA for the CDR3: TGCAGTGTTATATTGGGGGATGAGCAGTTCTTC.

This clonotype was detected only a few times. V is TRBV19 and J is TRBJ2-3; the D is unclear. The V end lost 5 bases, the J end lost 4 bases, and 10 bases lay between the germline ends. The germline gives CDR1 LNHDA, CDR2 SQIVND (reference sequence). This CDR3 is 13 amino acids long. CDR3 amino acids: CASSFTTSDTQYF. The CDR3, as DNA: TGTGCCAGTAGTTTCACGACATCAGATACGCAGTATTTT.

This clonotype showed up many times. The chain uses TRBV6-6 and TRBJ1-3, with unresolved D. The germline gives CDR1 MNHNY, CDR2 SVGAGI (reference sequence). V was trimmed by 6 bases and J by 3 bases, leaving 12 bases between them. This CDR3 has 14 amino acids. In DNA form, the CDR3 reads TGTGCCAGCAGAACAGCCCACGATGGAAACACCATATATTTT. Residues: CASRTAHDGNTIYF.

This clonotype was counted at least ten times. This chain joins TRBV29-1 and TRBJ2-1; 7 nucleotides align to TRBD1. Germline lookup yields CDR1 SQVTM and CDR2 ANQGSEA. Trimming took 6 bases from V and 4 from J; bases not matched to a gene: 9. The CDR3 has 14 amino acids. This chain's CDR3 is CSVISGGRYNEQFF. CDR3 sequence (DNA): TGCAGCGTCATATCAGGGGGTCGGTACAATGAGCAGTTCTTC.

This clonotype was recorded a few times. This chain connects TRBV29-1 to TRBJ1-1; D gene ambiguous. V was clipped by 1 base and J by 1 base, with 7 bases between them. Germline CDR1 is SQVTM and CDR2 is ANQGSEA. The CDR3 runs 13 residues. The CDR3 nucleotides read TGCAGCGTTGAAGTCGGCCCGAACACTGAAGCTTTCTTT. Translation gives CSVEVGPNTEAFF.

This clonotype was counted many times. The gene calls are TRBV29-1 and TRBJ2-1, with 8 bases fitting TRBD2. Germline values: CDR1 SQVTM, CDR2 ANQGSEA. Trimming removed 1 base from V and 6 bases from J; junction bases left unmatched: 5. The CDR3 extends over 14 amino acids. CDR3 residues: CSVEGGRFFNEQFF. CDR3 DNA: TGCAGCGTTGAAGGCGGGAGGTTCTTCAATGAGCAGTTCTTC.

This clonotype showed up many times. The chain employs TRBV11-2 and TRBJ2-2, with 9 nucleotides matching TRBD2. Trimming cost V 4 bases and J 6 bases; bases outside gene matches: 3. Germline V gives CDR1 SGHAT, CDR2 FQNNGV. The CDR3 runs 14 residues. The CDR3 sequence: CASSSLAGAGELFF. The CDR3 DNA is TGTGCCAGCAGCTCACTAGCGGGTGCCGGGGAGCTGTTTTTT. The whole variable domain, remainder taken from reference TRBV11-2 and TRBJ2-2, is EAGVAQSPRYKIIEKRQSVAFWCNPISGHATLYWYQQILGQGPKLLIQFQNNGVVDDSQLPKDRFSAERLKGVDSTLKIQPAKLEDSAVYLCASSSLAGAGELFFGEGSRLTVL.

V usage is TRBV20-1 and J usage is TRBJ2-3, with 8 positions matching TRBD2. The CDR3 contains 16 residues. V lost 3 bases and J lost 5; bases outside the gene matches: 13. Germline lookup yields CDR1 DFQATT and CDR2 SNEGSKA (reference sequence). CDR3 protein: CSARFPAAGVLDTQYF. CDR3 coding DNA: TGCAGTGCTAGGTTTCCCGCAGCGGGAGTTTTAGATACGCAGTATTTT.

V is TRBV29-1 and J is TRBJ2-2; no clear D. Germline-derived CDR1 and CDR2 are SQVTM and ANQGSEA. The CDR3 has 12 amino acids. Trimming stripped 7 bases from V and 5 bases from J, with 11 bases between. The CDR3 DNA reads TGCAGCGCCCTATGGGGTACCGGGGAGCTGTTTTTT. This gives the protein CSALWGTGELFF.

As for this clonotype: Since a much larger clone is just one base distant, this may be a read error. The DNA for the CDR3 is TGTGCCAGCAGCTTGGCTGTGGTGGCTGGGGGCAACGTCCTGACTTTC. Translated: CASSLAVVAGGNVLTF. This chain joins TRBV7-2 and TRBJ2-6, with D perhaps TRBD1 or TRBD2 (5 bases each). This CDR3 comprises 16 residues. Germline assignment: CDR1 SGHTA and CDR2 FQGNSA.

This clonotype came up many times. The rearrangement links TRBV3-1 to TRBJ1-2, with TRBD1 matching over 7 bases. Trimming at V came to 4 bases and at J to 0 bases, leaving 5 bases not matched to a gene. CDR1 and CDR2 (germline): LGHDT, YNNKEL (reference sequence). The CDR3 length is 15 residues. CDR3 sequence: CASSPSGTANYGYTF. DNA for the CDR3: TGTGCCAGCAGCCCCTCCGGGACAGCTAACTATGGCTACACCTTC.

This clonotype occurred many times. The V and J genes are TRBV18 and TRBJ2-7, with D unclear. Germline values: CDR1 KGHSH, CDR2 LQKENI. V was cut by 4 bases and J by 4 bases, with 17 bases left in between. CDR3 length equals 15 residues. CDR3 sequence: CASSQVPARSYEQYF. The CDR3 DNA reads as TGTGCCAGCTCACAGGTGCCAGCAAGAAGTTACGAGCAGTACTTC.

Many counts were recorded for this clonotype. V usage is TRBV6-5 and J usage is TRBJ1-6, with TRBD1 matching over 7 bases. This CDR3 is 15 amino acids long. V lost 2 bases and J lost 5; bases outside the gene matches: 3. Germline V gene lookup returns CDR1 MNHEY and CDR2 SVGAGI. The CDR3 nucleotides read TGTGCCAGCAGTTACGGGCAGGGGGATAATTCACCCCTCCACTTT. Its translation: CASSYGQGDNSPLHF.

This clonotype was detected ten times or more. The chain joins TRBV29-1 to TRBJ2-7; a possible D gene is TRBD1 (6 bases). The V and J ends lost 6 bases and 7 bases respectively, with 22 bases between them. The CDR3 covers 14 residues. Germline loops: CDR1 SQVTM, CDR2 ANQGSEA. The CDR3 DNA is TGCAGCGTCGCAACAGGGCCCAACTCTGAGGAGCAGTACTTC. It encodes CSVATGPNSEEQYF.

This clonotype has just a few counts. This chain links TRBV9 with TRBJ2-2, with D possibly TRBD1 on 5 matching bases. Germline V gene lookup returns CDR1 SGDLS and CDR2 YYNGEE. V was pared by 4 bases and J by 7 bases, with 14 bases between. CDR3 size: 14 residues. The CDR3: CASSPWTDSGELFF. The CDR3 nucleotides read TGTGCCAGCAGCCCCTGGACCGACAGCGGGGAGCTGTTTTTT.

The table lists this clonotype with many counts. V usage is TRBV3-1 and J usage is TRBJ2-7, with no clear D. CDR3 size: 13 residues. The V end was cut by 3 bases, the J end by 5 bases, with 11 bases between. CDR1 is LGHDT and CDR2 is YNNKEL in the germline V gene (reference sequence). This CDR3 reads CASSHYTGDEQYF. In DNA, the CDR3 is TGTGCCAGCAGCCATTACACCGGCGACGAGCAGTACTTC.

This clonotype was counted many times. The chain carries TRBV28 and TRBJ2-7; D is undetermined. Germline assignment: CDR1 MDHEN and CDR2 SYDVKM. V lost 4 bases and J 1 base, leaving 11 bases between the germline ends. The CDR3 consists of 14 residues. The CDR3 is CASSSQRPSYEQYF. In DNA form, the CDR3 reads TGTGCCAGCAGTTCGCAGCGCCCATCCTACGAGCAGTACTTC.

The chain combines TRBV15 with TRBJ1-5; no reliable D call. Between the trimmed V and J ends, which lost 3 bases and 3 bases, there was a span of 6 bases. Looked up from germline, CDR1 is LNHNV and CDR2 is YYDKDF (reference sequence). The CDR3 contains 13 residues. CDR3 nucleotide sequence: TGTGCCACCAGCAGTTCTCCCAATCAGCCCCAGCATTTT. The encoded protein is CATSSSPNQPQHF.

This clonotype was observed many times. This chain links TRBV7-2 with TRBJ2-3, with 9 nucleotides matching TRBD2. Looked up from germline, CDR1 is SGHTA and CDR2 is FQGNSA. CDR3 length: 17 residues. Trimming at V came to 4 bases and at J to 0 bases, leaving 8 bases not matched to a gene. CDR3 nucleotides: TGTGCCAGCAGCTATCCTCTAGCGGGAATTAGCACAGATACGCAGTATTTT. Its translation: CASSYPLAGISTDTQYF.

This clonotype rates as medium-sized. The chain has TRBV20-1 and TRBJ2-1, with D possibly being TRBD2 (6 bases). The CDR3 totals 16 residues. Trimming took off 5 bases at V and 0 bases at J, with 17 bases between the two ends. The V gene's germline CDR1 is DFQATT and CDR2 SNEGSKA (reference sequence). The CDR3 sequence is CSARPYSGNSYNEQFF. CDR3 sequence (DNA): TGCAGTGCTCGACCCTATAGCGGAAACTCCTACAATGAGCAGTTCTTC.